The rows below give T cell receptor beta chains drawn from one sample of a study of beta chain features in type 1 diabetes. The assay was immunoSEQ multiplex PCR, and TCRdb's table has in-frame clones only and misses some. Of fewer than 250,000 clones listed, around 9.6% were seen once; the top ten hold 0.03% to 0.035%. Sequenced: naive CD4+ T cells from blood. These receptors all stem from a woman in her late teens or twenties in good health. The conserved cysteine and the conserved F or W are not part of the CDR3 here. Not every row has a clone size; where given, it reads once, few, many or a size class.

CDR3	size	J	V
ASRTGVANEQY	NA	TRBJ2-7	TRBV6-1
ASSQATLGYEQY	few	TRBJ2-7	TRBV4-1
ASSAPQGPSTGNTIY	few	TRBJ1-3	TRBV9
ASSLLDRGRHNEQF	few	TRBJ2-1	TRBV27
AWSVRANEKLF	few	TRBJ1-4	TRBV30
ASSLRGSFYGYT	few	TRBJ1-2	TRBV27
ATSEGQGIYEQY	NA	TRBJ2-7	TRBV2
AWSVTGRGYT	few	TRBJ1-2	TRBV30
ASSLTDRDSPLH	NA	TRBJ1-6	TRBV5-1
ASSLGQGRDGYT	once	TRBJ1-2	TRBV14
ASSPRDRANYEQY	NA	TRBJ2-7	TRBV7-8
ASSSGSYNEQF	few	TRBJ2-1	TRBV7-2
AGRDRDRGYT	NA	TRBJ1-2	TRBV7-9
ASSGGIGQNDEQY	few	TRBJ2-7	TRBV18
ASRRARGFADTQY	few	TRBJ2-3	TRBV7-3
ASSSGHIYNEQF	NA	TRBJ2-1	TRBV7-3
ASSLGLAGARQETQY	NA	TRBJ2-5	TRBV5-4
ASRRRTGPNTEAF	NA	TRBJ1-1	TRBV2
ASSPRGNYEQY	many	TRBJ2-7	TRBV7-2
ASSATGFPGYT	NA	TRBJ1-2	TRBV28
ASSSDRGDEPQH	NA	TRBJ1-5	TRBV2
ASSYLGSGENEQY	few	TRBJ2-7	TRBV6-5
ASSPPGQTNTEAF	NA	TRBJ1-1	TRBV18
ASSLVLAGGFSGANVLT	few	TRBJ2-6	TRBV5-1
ASTKGAANSPLH	NA	TRBJ1-6	TRBV25-1
ASSPGGDQPQH	NA	TRBJ1-5	TRBV18
ASSEALVGDTEAF	few	TRBJ1-1	TRBV2
AISTGRGTGELF	few	TRBJ2-2	TRBV10-3
SGLSGDEQF	NA	TRBJ2-1	TRBV20-1
ASSKDPQGGYEQY	NA	TRBJ2-7	TRBV9
ASGPTELRNQPQH	NA	TRBJ1-5	TRBV12-5
ASSVSGGRETQY	NA	TRBJ2-5	TRBV6-1
ASAQREIYEQY	few	TRBJ2-7	TRBV6-5
ASSLQLVAAKRPQH	many	TRBJ1-5	TRBV23-1
ASSVGDRPYQPQH	few	TRBJ1-5	TRBV9
ASSQSGASYNEQF	NA	TRBJ2-1	TRBV5-6
AWSVAGVDQPQH	NA	TRBJ1-5	TRBV30
ASSLVVAPNTEAF	NA	TRBJ1-1	TRBV5-1
ASSLGGGDYEQY	few	TRBJ2-7	TRBV5-1
ASSAGSNTDTQY	NA	TRBJ2-3	TRBV6-1
ASSLQGGYGYT	NA	TRBJ1-2	TRBV6-1
ASSQQGADEQY	few	TRBJ2-7	TRBV5-5
AGSAMTSEVEQY	NA	TRBJ2-7	TRBV5-4
IGRGPSDTEAF	few	TRBJ1-1	TRBV7-3
ASSPPTRGTGELF	few	TRBJ2-2	TRBV7-6
ASSSGTTYNEQF	many	TRBJ2-1	TRBV5-4
ASSTTAQETQY	few	TRBJ2-5	TRBV19
ASSSPGGPNLPLVDKNIQY	NA	TRBJ2-4	TRBV28
ASSSLGTGSHEQF	NA	TRBJ2-1	TRBV7-9
AITALAGGSSYNEQF	NA	TRBJ2-1	TRBV10-3
AWSVLHNYGYT	NA	TRBJ1-2	TRBV30
ASSTRGTNQPQH	few	TRBJ1-5	TRBV6-1
ASRIDSSNTGELF	many	TRBJ2-2	TRBV7-2
ASSRLKGNNEQF	NA	TRBJ2-1	TRBV11-2
ASSASRQGRHEQY	once	TRBJ2-7	TRBV9